This T cell receptor (beta chain) comes out of a study of cytomegalovirus exposure and HLA in healthy donors. The study's findings and limits: Reports showed the classifier diagnosing cytomegalovirus status with high specificity and sensitivity. According to a subsequent analysis, TCR clusters from the first cohort were inclined to appear together in the 130 or so validation repertoires. The authors enumerated around 150 TCR beta chains as linked to cytomegalovirus.

The method was immunoSEQ multiplex PCR; TCRdb's version includes in-frame clones alone and lacks a portion of them. The sample includes about 360,000 clones, approximately 90% of them seen just once. Trimming took 4 bases from V and 5 from J; bases not matched to a gene: 9. Germline lookup yields CDR1 LNHDA and CDR2 SQIVND (reference sequence). CDR3 length: 15 residues. A note on this clone: Antigen: not known.

The chain carries TRBV19 and TRBJ2-7; 9 bases are a match to TRBD2. This receptor was obtained from a woman in her late teens or twenties in good health and CMV-seronegative. The specimen was PBMCs. The CDR3 DNA is TGTGCCAGTAGTAGTATCGCTAGCGGGATCGACGAGCAGTACTTC. It specifies CASSSIASGIDEQYF.